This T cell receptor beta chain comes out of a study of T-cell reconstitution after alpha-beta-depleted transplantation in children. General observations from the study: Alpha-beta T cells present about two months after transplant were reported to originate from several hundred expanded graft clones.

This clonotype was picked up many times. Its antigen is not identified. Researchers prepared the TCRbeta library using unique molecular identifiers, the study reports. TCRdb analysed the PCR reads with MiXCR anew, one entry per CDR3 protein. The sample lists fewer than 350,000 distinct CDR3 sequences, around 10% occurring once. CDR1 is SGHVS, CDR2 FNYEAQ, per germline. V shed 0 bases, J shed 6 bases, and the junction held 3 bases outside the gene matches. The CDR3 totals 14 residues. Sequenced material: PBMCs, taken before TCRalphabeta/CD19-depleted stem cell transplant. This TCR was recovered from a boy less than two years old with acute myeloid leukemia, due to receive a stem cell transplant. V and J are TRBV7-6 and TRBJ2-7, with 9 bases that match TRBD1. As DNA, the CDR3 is TGTGCCAGCAGCTTAGCGGGACAGGGCGGCGAGCAGTACTTC. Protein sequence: CASSLAGQGGEQYF.